The clone carrying this T cell receptor (beta chain) was seen ten or more times. Its antigen is currently unknown. The DNA ends 3 residues before the CDR3 does, and the rest of the CDR3 is filled in from the germline J gene. These data are taken from a study of T cell clonality in common variable immunodeficiency. The study's findings and limits: Repertoire-complication correlations in CVID were limited by patient heterogeneity. Compared with controls, CVID subjects had fewer shared TCRbeta clones. Fewer deletions and N-nucleotide insertions were reportedly seen in common variable immunodeficiency TCR beta sequences.

Only in-frame clones appear in the TCRdb table, and some are missing; sequencing was by immunoSEQ multiplex PCR. The sample includes more than 30,000 clones, none of them occurring once. The CDR3 contains 16 residues. Germline V gene lookup returns CDR1 LGHDT and CDR2 YNNKEL (reference sequence). The V end was cut by 4 bases, the J end by 0 bases, with 13 bases between. CVID subjects were neither ill nor on immunomodulatory or immunosuppressive medication at sampling. Each donor provided about 4.5 to 9 ml of heparinized whole blood. This receptor was taken from a human donor with common variable immunodeficiency. Material: peripheral blood mononuclear cells. V is TRBV3-1 (or the pseudogene TRBV3-2) and J is TRBJ1-3; D call uncertain. The sequenced part of the CDR3 DNA is TGTGCCAGCAGCCCTGCGAGGGCAGTCTCTGGAAACACC. It yields the protein CASSPARAVSGNT. The whole CDR3 is CASSPARAVSGNTIYF.